This TCR beta chain was obtained from a study of blood T cell repertoires in COVID-19. Study as a whole: COVID-19 samples collected from the United States, Italy and Spain covered acute and convalescent phases. T cells, B-cell-depleted T cells, or PBMCs provided the cDNA or gDNA that served as material.

Methods used by the authors: Counts of nucleated cells, estimated from reference gene primer amplification, were obtained. Profiling relied on immunoSEQ multiplex PCR, and the TCRdb table lists in-frame clones only, not all of them. D and trimming were read from the DNA, whereas the V and J calls and clone size are those reported in that table. The data hold tens of thousands of clones, with about 81% observed a single time. The CDR3 length is 20 residues. The germline V gene encodes CDR1 MNHEY and CDR2 SMNVEV (reference sequence). V lost 6 bases to trimming and J lost 3 bases; unmatched junction nucleotides: 20. This clone was observed a few times.

The sample comprised peripheral blood. The rearrangement joins TRBV27 to TRBJ2-2; 9 bases fit TRBD2. The TCR originated in a man over 45 with active COVID-19. This chain's CDR3 is CASSWGYSGLAGIDTGELFF. The DNA for the CDR3 is TGTGCCAGCAGCTGGGGCTACAGTGGGCTAGCGGGGATCGACACCGGGGAGCTGTTTTTT.